The next 15 T cell receptor beta chains were all read from a single sample in a study of cytomegalovirus exposure and HLA in healthy donors (dated by TCRdb to about 2017). Library prep was done by the immunoSEQ multiplex PCR assay. A mixture of 60 forward primers for TCR Vbeta segments and 13 reverse primers for TCR Jbeta segments was used in the multiplex PCR. TCRdb stores this immuneACCESS table with in-frame sequences only. Part of the clones is absent; in the studies checked, under half of the shortfall reflects unresolved V genes, and no reason is known for the rest. The sample contains 150,000 to 200,000 clones, roughly 78% of them found a single time. Jointly, the top ten make up less than 15% of the sample. Sequencing was done on a sample of PBMCs. Receptors originate from a woman aged 50 to 65 in good health and CMV-seropositive.

The chain combines TRBV20-1 with TRBJ1-1; D might be TRBD1 (6 bases). This CDR3 has 11 residues. Trimming shortened V by 6 bases and J by 6 bases, and 11 bases separated the two germline ends. Germline V gene sequence: CDR1 DFQATT, CDR2 SNEGSKA (reference sequence). The CDR3 DNA is TGCAGTGCAAAACAGGGATCTGAAGCTTTCTTT. It encodes CSAKQGSEAFF.

The V gene is TRBV6-5, the J gene TRBJ1-1, with D tentatively TRBD1 (5 bases). The CDR3 consists of 13 residues. V gave up 2 bases and J gave up 5 bases, with 9 bases separating them. From germline, CDR1 is MNHEY and CDR2 SVGAGI. This chain's CDR3 is CASSYGGDTEAFF. In nucleotides, the CDR3 is TGTGCCAGCAGTTACGGAGGGGATACTGAAGCTTTCTTT.

J is TRBJ1-1 and V is TRBV6-5; 11 bases map to TRBD1. CDR1 and CDR2 from the germline V gene are MNHEY and SVGAGI. There are 15 residues in the CDR3. The V and J ends lost 8 bases and 4 bases, in that order; junction bases with no gene match: 9. CDR3 sequence (DNA): TGTGCCAGCTCAGGACAGGGGGCAATGGGCACTGAAGCTTTCTTT. Translated, it gives CASSGQGAMGTEAFF.

This clone showed up just a few times. The chain has TRBV29-1 and TRBJ1-1; 8 bases match TRBD1. The CDR3 is made up of 14 amino acids. The germline V gene has CDR1 SQVTM and CDR2 ANQGSEA. With 1 base clipped from V and 4 bases from J, the junction kept 5 bases outside the gene matches. Written as DNA, the CDR3 is TGCAGCGTTGAAGTCAGGGGGCGGGGCACTGAAGCTTTCTTT. It codes for CSVEVRGRGTEAFF. The variable domain in full, with the rest retrieved from reference TRBV29-1 and TRBJ1-1, is SAVISQKPSRDICQRGTSLTIQCQVDSQVTMMFWYRQQPGQSLTLIATANQGSEATYESGFVIDKFPISRPNLTFSTLTVSNMSPEDSSIYLCSVEVRGRGTEAFFGQGTRLTVV.

This clone was counted once. Other nucleotide sequences from this sample produce the same CDR3. This sequence joins TRBV7-6 and TRBJ2-5; D is uncertain. The CDR3 has 11 residues. CDR1 and CDR2 from the germline V gene are SGHVS and FNYEAQ. Trimming pared 5 bases from V and 4 bases from J, leaving 5 bases between. The CDR3 loop is CASSPGETQYF. Here the CDR3 DNA reads TGTGCCAGCAGCCCCGGAGAGACCCAGTACTTC.

V usage is TRBV10-1 and J usage is TRBJ1-2, with D possibly matching TRBD1 (6 bases). Germline CDR1 and CDR2: WNHNN and SYGVQD (reference sequence). Between the trimmed V and J ends, which lost 6 bases and 2 bases, there was a span of 10 bases. There are 13 residues in the CDR3. The CDR3 loop reads CASSPDRNYGYTF. The CDR3 DNA reads as TGCGCCAGCAGCCCCGACAGGAACTATGGCTACACCTTC.

The rearrangement links TRBV30 to TRBJ1-6; D unresolved. The germline V and J ends were trimmed by 0 bases and 8 bases, with 8 bases remaining between them. Germline values: CDR1 GTSNPN, CDR2 SVGIG (reference sequence). The CDR3 runs to 13 residues. The CDR3 DNA is TGTGCCTGGAGTGTAAGAGAGGATTCACCCCTCCACTTT. Its translation is CAWSVREDSPLHF.

The chain has TRBV10-1 and TRBJ2-5, with 7 bases matching TRBD2. Germline trimming cut 0 bases from V and 0 bases from J; bases unmatched to any gene: 4. Germline V lookup: CDR1 WNHNN, CDR2 SYGVQD (reference sequence). The CDR3 is 16 residues long. For the CDR3, the DNA is TGCGCCAGCAGTGAGTCGAGCGGGGTGTACCAAGAGACCCAGTACTTC. Amino acids: CASSESSGVYQETQYF.

The rearrangement uses TRBV18 and TRBJ1-5; the D gene is possibly TRBD1 (6 bases). This CDR3 comprises 14 residues. V lost 6 bases to trimming and J lost 3 bases, with 12 bases between them. Germline CDR1 and CDR2: KGHSH and LQKENI. The CDR3 loop reads CASSPDSTNQPQHF. CDR3 DNA sequence: TGTGCCAGCTCGCCGGACAGTACCAATCAGCCCCAGCATTTT.

This clone showed up just once. This sequence joins TRBV5-6 and TRBJ2-7, with TRBD2 matching 7 bases. V lost 4 bases and J lost 4; bases outside the gene matches: 8. Germline V gene lookup returns CDR1 SGHDT and CDR2 YYEEEE. The CDR3 contains 14 residues. CDR3 in DNA: TGTGCCAGCAGCCCGGTGGGACTACCTTACGAGCAGTACTTC. It codes for CASSPVGLPYEQYF. Full variable domain (outside the CDR3, taken from reference TRBV5-6 and TRBJ2-7): DAGVTQSPTHLIKTRGQQVTLRCSPKSGHDTVSWYQQALGQGPQFIFQYYEEEERQRGNFPDRFSGHQFPNYSSELNVNALLLGDSALYLCASSPVGLPYEQYFGPGTRLTVT.

The chain has TRBV4-1 and TRBJ1-6; 9 nucleotides align to TRBD1. V lost 0 bases to trimming and J lost 9 bases; unmatched junction nucleotides: 9. The CDR3 runs to 17 residues. Per germline, CDR1 MGHRA and CDR2 YSYEKL. This CDR3 is CASSQDLTGGLGSPLHF. In nucleotides, the CDR3 is TGCGCCAGCAGCCAAGACTTGACAGGGGGTCTCGGTTCACCCCTCCACTTT.

V is TRBV7-8 and J is TRBJ1-3, with a weak D call TRBD1 (6 bases). Trimming stripped 2 bases from V and 8 bases from J, with 7 bases between. CDR3 size: 12 residues. Germline loops: CDR1 SGHVS, CDR2 FQNEAQ. Here the CDR3 DNA reads TGTGCCAGCAGCTTACAGGGGTACACCATATATTTT. Its translation: CASSLQGYTIYF.

The chain is built from TRBV19 and TRBJ1-1, with D hard to call. V gave up 7 bases and J gave up 1 base, with 19 bases separating them. CDR1 LNHDA and CDR2 SQIVND come from the germline V gene (reference sequence). The CDR3 sequence is 16 residues long. CDR3 DNA: TGTGCCAGTAAAGAGGGCATGGTTCTTACGAACACTGAAGCTTTCTTT. Translation: CASKEGMVLTNTEAFF. Complete variable domain (other parts from reference TRBV19 and TRBJ1-1): DGGITQSPKYLFRKEGQNVTLSCEQNLNHDAMYWYRQDPGQGLRLIYYSQIVNDFQKGDIAEGYSVSREKKESFPLTVTSAQKNPTAFYLCASKEGMVLTNTEAFFGQGTRLTVV.

Remarks on this clone: The same CDR3 is also encoded by other DNA sequences in this sample. The V gene is TRBV9, the J gene TRBJ1-4, with D perhaps matching TRBD1 (5 bases). The CDR3 is 15 residues long. The germline CDR1 and CDR2 sequences are SGDLS and YYNGEE. Trimming shortened V by 2 bases and J by 8 bases, and 16 bases separated the two germline ends. DNA for the CDR3: TGTGCCAGCAGCGTGGGGGGGAGAATGGGGGAAAAACTGTTTTTT. Protein product: CASSVGGRMGEKLFF.

To note about this clone: This likely came from a read error, as a far larger clone is one base away. The CDR3 is CASSSTGGYSSGNTIYF. CDR3 bases: TGCGCCAGCAGCAGCACAGGGGGATACTCCTCTGGAAACACCATATATTTT. The chain recombines TRBV5-1 with TRBJ1-3; 8 bases are shared with TRBD1. Germline V gene data show CDR1 as SGHRS and CDR2 as YFSETQ. V gave up 4 bases and J gave up 0 bases; unmatched junction bases: 9. The CDR3 has 17 residues.